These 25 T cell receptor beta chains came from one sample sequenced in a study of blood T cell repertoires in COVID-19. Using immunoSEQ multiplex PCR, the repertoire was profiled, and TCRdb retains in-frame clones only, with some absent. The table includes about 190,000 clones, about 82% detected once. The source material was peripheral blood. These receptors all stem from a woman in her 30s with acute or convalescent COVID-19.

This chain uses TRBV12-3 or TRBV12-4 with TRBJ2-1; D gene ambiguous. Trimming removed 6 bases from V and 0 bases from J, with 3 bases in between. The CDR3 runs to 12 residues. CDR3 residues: CASSYSYNEQFF. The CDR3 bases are TGTGCCAGCAGCTACTCCTACAATGAGCAGTTCTTC.

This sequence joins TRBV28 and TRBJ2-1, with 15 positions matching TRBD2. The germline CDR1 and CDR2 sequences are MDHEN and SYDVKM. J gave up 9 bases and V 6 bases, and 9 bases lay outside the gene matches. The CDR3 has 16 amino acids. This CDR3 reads CASRKGTSGRWGEQFF. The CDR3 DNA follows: TGTGCCAGCAGGAAGGGGACTAGCGGGAGGTGGGGTGAGCAGTTCTTC.

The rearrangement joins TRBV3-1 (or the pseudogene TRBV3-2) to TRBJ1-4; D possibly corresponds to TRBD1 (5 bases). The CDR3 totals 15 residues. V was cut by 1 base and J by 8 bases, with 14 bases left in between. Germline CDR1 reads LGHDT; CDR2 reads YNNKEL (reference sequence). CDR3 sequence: CASSQAKGAREKLFF. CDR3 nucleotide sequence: TGTGCCAGCAGCCAAGCGAAAGGGGCGCGAGAAAAACTGTTTTTT.

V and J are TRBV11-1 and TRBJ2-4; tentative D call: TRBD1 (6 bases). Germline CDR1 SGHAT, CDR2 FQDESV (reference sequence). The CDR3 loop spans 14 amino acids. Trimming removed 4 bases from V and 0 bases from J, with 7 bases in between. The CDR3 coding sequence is TGTGCCAGCAGCTGGACAGAAGCCAAAAACATTCAGTACTTC. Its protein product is CASSWTEAKNIQYF.

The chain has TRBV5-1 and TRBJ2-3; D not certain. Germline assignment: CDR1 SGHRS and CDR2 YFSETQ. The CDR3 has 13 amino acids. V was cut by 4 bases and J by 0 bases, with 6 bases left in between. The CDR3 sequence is CASSLISTDTQYF. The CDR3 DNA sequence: TGCGCCAGCAGCCTTATTAGCACAGATACGCAGTATTTT.

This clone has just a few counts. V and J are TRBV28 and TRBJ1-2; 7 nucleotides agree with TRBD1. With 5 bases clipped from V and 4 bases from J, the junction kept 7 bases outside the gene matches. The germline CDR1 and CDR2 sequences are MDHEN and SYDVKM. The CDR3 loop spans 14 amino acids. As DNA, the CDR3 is TGTGCCAGCAGTCCGTCGGGACAGTTCTATGGCTACACCTTC. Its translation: CASSPSGQFYGYTF.

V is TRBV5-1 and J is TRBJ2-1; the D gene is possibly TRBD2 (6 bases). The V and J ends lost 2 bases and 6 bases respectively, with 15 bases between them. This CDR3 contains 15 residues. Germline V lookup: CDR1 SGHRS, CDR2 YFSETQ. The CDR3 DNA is TGCGCCAGCAGCTTCTGGCGGGGTATAGGCAATGAGCAGTTCTTC. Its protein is CASSFWRGIGNEQFF.

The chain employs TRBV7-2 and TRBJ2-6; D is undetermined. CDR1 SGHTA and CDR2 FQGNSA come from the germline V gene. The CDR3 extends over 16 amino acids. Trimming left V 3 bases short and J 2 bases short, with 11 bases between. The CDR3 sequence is CASSFQTQAGANVLTF. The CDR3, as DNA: TGTGCCAGCAGCTTCCAGACCCAGGCTGGGGCCAACGTCCTGACTTTC.

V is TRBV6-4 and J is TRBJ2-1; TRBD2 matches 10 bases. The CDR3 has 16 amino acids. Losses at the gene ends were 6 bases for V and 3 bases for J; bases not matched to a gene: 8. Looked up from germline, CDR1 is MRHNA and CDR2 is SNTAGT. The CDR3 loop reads CASSAERGGLYNEQFF. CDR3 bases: TGTGCCAGCAGCGCCGAGCGGGGGGGCCTCTACAATGAGCAGTTCTTC.

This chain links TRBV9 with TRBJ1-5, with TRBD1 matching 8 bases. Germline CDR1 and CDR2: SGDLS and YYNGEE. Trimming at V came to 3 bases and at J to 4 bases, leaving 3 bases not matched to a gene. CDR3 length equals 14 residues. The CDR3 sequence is CASSEQGENQPQHF. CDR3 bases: TGTGCCAGCAGCGAACAGGGGGAGAATCAGCCCCAGCATTTT.

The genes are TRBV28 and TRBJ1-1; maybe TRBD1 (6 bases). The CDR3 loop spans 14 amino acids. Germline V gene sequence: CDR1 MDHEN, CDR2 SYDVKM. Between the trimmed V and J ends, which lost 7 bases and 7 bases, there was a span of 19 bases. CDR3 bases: TGTGCCAGCAATATCTTTTGGGGGCTTGGTGAAGCTTTCTTT. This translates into CASNIFWGLGEAFF.

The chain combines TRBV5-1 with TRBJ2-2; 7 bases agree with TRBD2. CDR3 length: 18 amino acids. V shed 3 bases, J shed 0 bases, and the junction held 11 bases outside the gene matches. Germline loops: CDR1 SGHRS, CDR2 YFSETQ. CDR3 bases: TGCGCCAGCAGCTCGCCCTACGGACTAGACCCGAACACCGGGGAGCTGTTTTTT. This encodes CASSSPYGLDPNTGELFF. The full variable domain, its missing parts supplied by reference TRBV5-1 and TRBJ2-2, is KAGVTQTPRYLIKTRGQQVTLSCSPISGHRSVSWYQQTPGQGLQFLFEYFSETQRNKGNFPGRFSGRQFSNSRSEMNVSTLELGDSALYLCASSSPYGLDPNTGELFFGEGSRLTVL.

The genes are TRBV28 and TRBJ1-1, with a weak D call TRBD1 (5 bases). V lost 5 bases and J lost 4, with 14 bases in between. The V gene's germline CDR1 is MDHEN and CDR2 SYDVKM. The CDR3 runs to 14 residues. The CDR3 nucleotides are TGTGCCAGCAGTCCCTTAAGGGGTATCACTGAAGCTTTCTTT. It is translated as CASSPLRGITEAFF.

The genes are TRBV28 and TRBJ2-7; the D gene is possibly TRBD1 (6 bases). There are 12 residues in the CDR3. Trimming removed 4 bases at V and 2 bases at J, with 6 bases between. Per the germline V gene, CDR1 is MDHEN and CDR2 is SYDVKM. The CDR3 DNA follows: TGTGCCAGCAGTTCAGGGGCCTACGAGCAGTACTTC. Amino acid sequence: CASSSGAYEQYF.

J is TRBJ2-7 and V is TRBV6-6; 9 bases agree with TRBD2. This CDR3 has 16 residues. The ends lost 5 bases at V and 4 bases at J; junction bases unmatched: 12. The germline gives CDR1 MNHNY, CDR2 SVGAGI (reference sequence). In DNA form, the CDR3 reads TGTGCCAGCAGTGGCCTCTCGCGGGAGGGCTTGTACGAGCAGTACTTC. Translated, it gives CASSGLSREGLYEQYF.

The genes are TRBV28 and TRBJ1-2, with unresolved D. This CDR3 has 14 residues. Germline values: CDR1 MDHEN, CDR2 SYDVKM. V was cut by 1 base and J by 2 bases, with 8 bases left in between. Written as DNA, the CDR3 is TGTGCCAGCAGTTTATTATCCGTCAACTATGGCTACACCTTC. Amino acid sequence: CASSLLSVNYGYTF.

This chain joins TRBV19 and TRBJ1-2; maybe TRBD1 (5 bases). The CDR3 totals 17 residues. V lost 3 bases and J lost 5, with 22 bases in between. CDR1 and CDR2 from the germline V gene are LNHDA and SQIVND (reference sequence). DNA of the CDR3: TGTGCCAGTAGTATGATGGGTCAGGGTGATTCGATTTATGGCTACACCTTC. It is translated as CASSMMGQGDSIYGYTF.

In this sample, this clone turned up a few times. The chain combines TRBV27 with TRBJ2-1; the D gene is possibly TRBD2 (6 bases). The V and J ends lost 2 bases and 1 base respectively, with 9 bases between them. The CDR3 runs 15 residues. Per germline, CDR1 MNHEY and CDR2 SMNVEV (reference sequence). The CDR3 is CASSLGLASYNEQFF. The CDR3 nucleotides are TGTGCCAGCAGTTTAGGGCTAGCGTCCTACAATGAGCAGTTCTTC.

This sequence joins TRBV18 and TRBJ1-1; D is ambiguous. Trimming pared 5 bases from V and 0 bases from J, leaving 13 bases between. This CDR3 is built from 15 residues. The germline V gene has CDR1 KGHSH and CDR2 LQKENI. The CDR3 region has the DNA TGTGCCAGCTCATCCCGAACGGGAGTGAACACTGAAGCTTTCTTT. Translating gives CASSSRTGVNTEAFF.

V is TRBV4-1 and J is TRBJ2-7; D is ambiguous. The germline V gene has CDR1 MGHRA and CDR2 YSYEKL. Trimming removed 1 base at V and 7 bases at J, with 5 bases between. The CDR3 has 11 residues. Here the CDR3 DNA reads TGCGCCAGCAGCCAAGGCAGGGAGCAGTACTTC. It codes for CASSQGREQYF.

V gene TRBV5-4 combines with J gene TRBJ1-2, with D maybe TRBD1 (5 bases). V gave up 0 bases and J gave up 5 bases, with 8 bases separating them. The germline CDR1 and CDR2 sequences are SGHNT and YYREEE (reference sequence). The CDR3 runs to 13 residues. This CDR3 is CASSLEGVYGYTF. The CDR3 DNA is TGTGCCAGCAGCTTGGAAGGGGTTTATGGCTACACCTTC.

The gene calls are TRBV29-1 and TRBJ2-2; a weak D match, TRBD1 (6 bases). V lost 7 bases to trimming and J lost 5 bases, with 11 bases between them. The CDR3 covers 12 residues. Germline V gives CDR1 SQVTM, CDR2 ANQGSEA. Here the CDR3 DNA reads TGCAGCGCCTCCGGACAGACCGGGGAGCTGTTTTTT. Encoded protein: CSASGQTGELFF.

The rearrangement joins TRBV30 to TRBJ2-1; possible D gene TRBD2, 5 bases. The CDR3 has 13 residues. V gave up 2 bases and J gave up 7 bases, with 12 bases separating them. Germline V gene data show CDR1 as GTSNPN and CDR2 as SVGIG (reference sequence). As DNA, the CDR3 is TGTGCCTGGAGTAGCTTTGGCGGGAATGAGCAGTTCTTC. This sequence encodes CAWSSFGGNEQFF.

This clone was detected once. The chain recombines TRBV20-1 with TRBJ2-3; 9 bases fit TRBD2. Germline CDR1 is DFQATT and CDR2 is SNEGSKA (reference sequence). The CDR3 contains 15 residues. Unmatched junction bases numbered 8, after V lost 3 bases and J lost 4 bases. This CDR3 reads CSASTVAGAPDTQYF. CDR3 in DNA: TGCAGTGCTAGTACGGTAGCGGGAGCGCCAGATACGCAGTATTTT.

Here the CDR3 reads CASSNGGALGTDTQYF. The CDR3 bases are TGTGCCAGTAGTAACGGGGGGGCCTTAGGCACAGATACGCAGTATTTT. The rearrangement links TRBV19 to TRBJ2-3; 8 bases are shared with TRBD2. CDR3 length equals 16 residues. Germline V lookup: CDR1 LNHDA, CDR2 SQIVND (reference sequence). V shed 4 bases and J 1 base; nucleotides not matched to a gene: 7.